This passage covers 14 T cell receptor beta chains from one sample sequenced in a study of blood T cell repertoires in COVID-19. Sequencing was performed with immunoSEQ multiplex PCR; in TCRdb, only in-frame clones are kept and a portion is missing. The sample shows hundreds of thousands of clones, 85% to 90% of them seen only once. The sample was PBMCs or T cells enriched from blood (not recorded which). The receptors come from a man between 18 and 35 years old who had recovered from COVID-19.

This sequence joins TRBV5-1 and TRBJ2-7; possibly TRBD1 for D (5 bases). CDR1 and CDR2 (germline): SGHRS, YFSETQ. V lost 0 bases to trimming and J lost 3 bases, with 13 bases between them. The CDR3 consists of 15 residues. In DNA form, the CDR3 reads TGCGCCAGCAGCTTGGGTCAGGGTTGGGACTACGAGCAGTACTTC. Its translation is CASSLGQGWDYEQYF.

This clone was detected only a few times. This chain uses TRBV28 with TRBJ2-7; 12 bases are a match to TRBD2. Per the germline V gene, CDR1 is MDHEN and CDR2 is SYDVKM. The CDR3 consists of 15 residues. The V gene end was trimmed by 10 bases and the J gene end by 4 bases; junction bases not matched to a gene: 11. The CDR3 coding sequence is TGTGCCATCGAACCCACCGGGACTAGCGGGTACGAGCAGTACTTC. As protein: CAIEPTGTSGYEQYF. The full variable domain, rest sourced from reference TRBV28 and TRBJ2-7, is DVKVTQSSRYLVKRTGEKVFLECVQDMDHENMFWYRQDPGLGLRLIYFSYDVKMKEKGDIPEGYSVSREKKERFSLILESASTNQTSMYLCAIEPTGTSGYEQYFGPGTRLTVT.

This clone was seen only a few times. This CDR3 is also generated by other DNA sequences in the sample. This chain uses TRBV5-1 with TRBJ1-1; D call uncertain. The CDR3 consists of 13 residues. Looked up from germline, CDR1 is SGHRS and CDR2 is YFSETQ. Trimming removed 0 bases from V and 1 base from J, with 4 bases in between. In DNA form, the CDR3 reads TGCGCCAGCAGCTTGGGCGGGAACACTGAAGCTTTCTTT. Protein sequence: CASSLGGNTEAFF.

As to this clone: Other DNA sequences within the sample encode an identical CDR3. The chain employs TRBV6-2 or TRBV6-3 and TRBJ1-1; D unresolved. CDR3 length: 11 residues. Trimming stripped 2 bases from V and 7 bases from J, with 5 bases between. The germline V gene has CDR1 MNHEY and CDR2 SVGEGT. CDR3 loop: CASSYGREAFF. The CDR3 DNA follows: TGTGCCAGCAGTTACGGGCGTGAAGCTTTCTTT.

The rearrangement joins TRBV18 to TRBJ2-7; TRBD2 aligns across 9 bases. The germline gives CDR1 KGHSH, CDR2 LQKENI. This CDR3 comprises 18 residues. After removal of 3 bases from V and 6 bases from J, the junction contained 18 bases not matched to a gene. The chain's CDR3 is CASSPLASGRLQSGEQYF. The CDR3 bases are TGTGCCAGCTCACCCCTAGCGAGCGGGAGGCTCCAATCGGGCGAGCAGTACTTC.

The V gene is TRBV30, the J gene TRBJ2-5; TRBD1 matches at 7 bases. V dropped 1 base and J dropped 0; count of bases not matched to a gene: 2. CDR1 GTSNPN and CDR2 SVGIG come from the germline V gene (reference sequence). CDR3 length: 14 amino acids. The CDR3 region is CAWSATGYQETQYF. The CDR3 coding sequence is TGTGCCTGGAGTGCGACAGGGTACCAAGAGACCCAGTACTTC. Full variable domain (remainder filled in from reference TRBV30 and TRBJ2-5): SQTIHQWPATLVQPVGSPLSLECTVEGTSNPNLYWYRQAAGRGLQLLFYSVGIGQISSEVPQNLSASRPQDRQFILSSKKLLLSDSGFYLCAWSATGYQETQYFGPGTRLLVL.

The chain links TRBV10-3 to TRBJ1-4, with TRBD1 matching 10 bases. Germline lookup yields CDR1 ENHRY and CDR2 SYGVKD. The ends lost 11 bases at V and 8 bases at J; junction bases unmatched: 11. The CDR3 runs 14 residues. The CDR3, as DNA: TGTGCCTCGAGACGGACAGGGGGTTTGGAAAAACTGTTTTTT. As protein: CASRRTGGLEKLFF.

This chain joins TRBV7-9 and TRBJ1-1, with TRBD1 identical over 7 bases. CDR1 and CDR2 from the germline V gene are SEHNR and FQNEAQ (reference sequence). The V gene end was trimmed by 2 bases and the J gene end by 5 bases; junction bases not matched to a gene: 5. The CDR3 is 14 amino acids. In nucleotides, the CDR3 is TGTGCCAGCAGCTTAACGACAGGGAGTACTGAAGCTTTCTTT. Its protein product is CASSLTTGSTEAFF.

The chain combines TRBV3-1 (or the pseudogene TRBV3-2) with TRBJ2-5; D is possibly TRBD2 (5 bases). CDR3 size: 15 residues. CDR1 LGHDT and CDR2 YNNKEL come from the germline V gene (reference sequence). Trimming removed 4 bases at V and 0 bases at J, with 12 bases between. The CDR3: CASSPRTGYQETQYF. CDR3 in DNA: TGTGCCAGCAGCCCTCGGACTGGATACCAAGAGACCCAGTACTTC.

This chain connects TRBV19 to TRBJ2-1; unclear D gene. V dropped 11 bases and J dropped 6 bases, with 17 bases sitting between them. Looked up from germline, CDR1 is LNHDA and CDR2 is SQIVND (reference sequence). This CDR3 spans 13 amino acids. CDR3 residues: CAAGTMLVNEQFF. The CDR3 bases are TGTGCCGCCGGAACTATGCTTGTCAATGAGCAGTTCTTC.

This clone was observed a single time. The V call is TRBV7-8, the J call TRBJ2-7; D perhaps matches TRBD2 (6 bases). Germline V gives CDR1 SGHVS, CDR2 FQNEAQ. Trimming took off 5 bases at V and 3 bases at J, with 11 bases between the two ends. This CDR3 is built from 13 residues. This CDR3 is CASSGGISYEQYF. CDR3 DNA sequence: TGTGCCAGCAGCGGGGGGATTAGCTACGAGCAGTACTTC. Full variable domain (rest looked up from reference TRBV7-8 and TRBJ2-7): GAGVSQSPRYKVAKRGQDVALRCDPISGHVSLFWYQQALGQGPEFLTYFQNEAQLDKSGLPSDRFFAERPEGSVSTLKIQRTQQEDSAVYLCASSGGISYEQYFGPGTRLTVT.

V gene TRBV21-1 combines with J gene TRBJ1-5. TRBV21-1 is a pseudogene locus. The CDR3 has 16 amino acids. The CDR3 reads CASSGGTADSNQPQHF. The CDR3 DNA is TGTGCCAGCAGTGGAGGTACCGCCGATAGCAATCAGCCCCAGCATTTT.

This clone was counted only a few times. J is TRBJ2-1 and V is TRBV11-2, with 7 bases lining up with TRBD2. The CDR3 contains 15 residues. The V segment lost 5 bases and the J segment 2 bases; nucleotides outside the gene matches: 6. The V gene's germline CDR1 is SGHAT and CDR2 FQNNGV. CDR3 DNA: TGTGCCAGCAGCCCCGGGACTATCACCTACAATGAGCAGTTCTTC. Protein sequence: CASSPGTITYNEQFF.

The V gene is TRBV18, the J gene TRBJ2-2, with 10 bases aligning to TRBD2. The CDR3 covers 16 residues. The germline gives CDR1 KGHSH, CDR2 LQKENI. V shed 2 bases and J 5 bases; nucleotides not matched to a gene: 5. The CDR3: CASSPRASGSTGELFF. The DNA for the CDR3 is TGTGCCAGCTCACCAAGGGCTAGCGGGAGTACCGGGGAGCTGTTTTTT.